The next 24 T cell receptor beta chains were all read from a single sample in a study of control samples from healthy donors and cancer patients (dated by TCRdb to 2019 to 2021). Preparation of the library involved the immunoSEQ multiplex PCR assay. Not all clones reach the TCRdb copy of this immuneACCESS table, which keeps in-frame sequences only. Checked studies attribute under half of the gap to unresolved V genes and leave the rest unexplained. The sample table shows approximately 97,000 clones, and 92% are seen once. The ten largest clones take up roughly 2.5% of the sample. The sequenced sample was blood. Every receptor here comes from a woman in her late teens or twenties in good health.

This chain connects TRBV5-1 to TRBJ2-4; D is uncertain. V gave up 0 bases and J gave up 8 bases, with 9 bases separating them. In germline, CDR1 is SGHRS, CDR2 YFSETQ. The length of the CDR3 is 13 residues. CDR3 coding DNA: TGCGCCAGCAGCTTGGCCGCCCGGGACATTCAGTACTTC. Amino acid sequence: CASSLAARDIQYF. The full variable domain, in which reference TRBV5-1 and TRBJ2-4 provide the parts outside the CDR3, is KAGVTQTPRYLIKTRGQQVTLSCSPISGHRSVSWYQQTPGQGLQFLFEYFSETQRNKGNFPGRFSGRQFSNSRSEMNVSTLELGDSALYLCASSLAARDIQYFGAGTRLSVL.

The genes are TRBV7-6 and TRBJ2-7; 8 bases map to TRBD2. CDR1 SGHVS and CDR2 FNYEAQ come from the germline V gene. The V and J ends lost 5 bases and 3 bases, in that order; junction bases with no gene match: 6. The CDR3 extends over 14 amino acids. CDR3 DNA sequence: TGTGCCAGCAGCCCCGGGGGGGGGATCTACGAGCAGTACTTC. It specifies CASSPGGGIYEQYF.

The chain links TRBV18 to TRBJ1-1; D is ambiguous. CDR1 is KGHSH, CDR2 LQKENI, per germline. The CDR3 is 15 amino acids. V shed 2 bases and J shed 0 bases, with 10 bases lying between them. The CDR3 DNA sequence: TGTGCCAGCTCACCAATTGTGGGGTTGAACACTGAAGCTTTCTTT. The encoded protein is CASSPIVGLNTEAFF.

The gene calls are TRBV30 and TRBJ2-5, with TRBD2 matching over 7 bases. The CDR3 has 14 amino acids. Per the germline V gene, CDR1 is GTSNPN and CDR2 is SVGIG (reference sequence). Germline trimming cut 1 base from V and 4 bases from J; bases unmatched to any gene: 6. For the CDR3, the DNA is TGTGCCTGGAGTGCGACTAGCCGCGGAGAGACCCAGTACTTC. Translation: CAWSATSRGETQYF.

The genes are TRBV11-3 and TRBJ2-3; 7 nucleotides align to TRBD2. CDR3 length: 15 residues. The V gene end was trimmed by 3 bases and the J gene end by 0 bases; junction bases not matched to a gene: 3. Germline loops: CDR1 SGHNT, CDR2 YENEEA. The CDR3 coding sequence is TGTGCCAGCAGCTTCCTAGCGGCTAGCACAGATACGCAGTATTTT. Protein product: CASSFLAASTDTQYF.

Here the CDR3 DNA reads TGCGCCAGCAGCCAAGAACCGGCCCCCAACTATGGCTACACCTTC. This sequence encodes CASSQEPAPNYGYTF. The V call is TRBV4-1, the J call TRBJ1-2, with D hard to call. This CDR3 comprises 15 residues. CDR1 is MGHRA and CDR2 is YSYEKL in the germline V gene. Trimming removed 0 bases from V and 2 bases from J, with 10 bases in between.

The chain is built from TRBV7-9 and TRBJ2-7, with 9 bases aligning to TRBD1. Unmatched junction bases numbered 17, after V lost 2 bases and J lost 6 bases. This CDR3 region has 18 residues. CDR1 SEHNR and CDR2 FQNEAQ come from the germline V gene (reference sequence). In DNA, the CDR3 is TGTGCCAGCAGCTTAATGCTCGCAGATGGGACAGGGCGTTTCGAGCAGTACTTC. It codes for CASSLMLADGTGRFEQYF.

The V and J genes are TRBV4-2 and TRBJ2-1; 7 bases are shared with TRBD2. Germline-derived CDR1 and CDR2 are LGHNA and YNFKEQ. The CDR3 runs 19 residues. With V trimmed by 0 bases and J by 0 bases, 11 bases remained unmatched. The CDR3 is CASSQDWLGTGGSYNEQFF. The CDR3 DNA reads TGTGCCAGCAGCCAAGATTGGTTGGGCACGGGGGGCTCCTACAATGAGCAGTTCTTC.

The rearrangement joins TRBV5-4 to TRBJ1-2; 7 bases line up with TRBD1. Germline assignment: CDR1 SGHNT and CDR2 YYREEE (reference sequence). The CDR3 extends over 16 amino acids. V was pared by 3 bases and J by 8 bases, with 16 bases of the junction left unmatched. The chain's CDR3 is CASSSRTSSQQGGYTF. For the CDR3, the DNA is TGTGCCAGCAGCTCCCGGACCTCATCACAACAGGGGGGCTACACCTTC.

The V gene is TRBV29-1, the J gene TRBJ1-5; no firm D call. The germline gives CDR1 SQVTM, CDR2 ANQGSEA. The length of the CDR3 is 12 residues. Trimming took off 4 bases at V and 1 base at J, with 5 bases between the two ends. The CDR3 spells CSVAGSNQPQHF. For the CDR3, the DNA is TGCAGCGTTGCTGGCAGCAATCAGCCCCAGCATTTT.

V is TRBV24-1 and J is TRBJ2-7; possibly TRBD1 or TRBD2 for D (5 bases each). Germline CDR1 and CDR2: KGHDR and SFDVKD. Trimming pared 4 bases from V and 7 bases from J, leaving 19 bases between. The CDR3 covers 15 residues. CDR3 coding DNA: TGTGCCACCAGTGACCCCGGGACCTTTTCTGAGGAGCAGTACTTC. Its protein is CATSDPGTFSEEQYF.

The genes are TRBV30 and TRBJ1-4; possibly TRBD1 for D (5 bases). CDR1 GTSNPN and CDR2 SVGIG come from the germline V gene (reference sequence). The length of the CDR3 is 13 residues. The V gene lost 2 bases and the J gene lost 8 bases, with 12 bases spanning the gap. The CDR3 region has the DNA TGTGCCTGGAGTAGGGGAGCGGGGGAAAAACTGTTTTTT. Translation gives CAWSRGAGEKLFF.

The chain is built from TRBV29-1 and TRBJ1-1, with 7 bases fitting TRBD1. Looked up from germline, CDR1 is SQVTM and CDR2 is ANQGSEA. This CDR3 is 14 amino acids long. Trimming cost V 3 bases and J 4 bases; bases outside gene matches: 8. CDR3 nucleotide sequence: TGCAGCGTTGATTCGACAGGGAGAGGCACTGAAGCTTTCTTT. It specifies CSVDSTGRGTEAFF.

This chain uses TRBV28 with TRBJ1-1; the match to TRBD1 covers 8 bases. The CDR3 extends over 13 amino acids. Germline lookup yields CDR1 MDHEN and CDR2 SYDVKM. J was trimmed by 6 bases and V by 6 bases; bases with no gene match: 6. CDR3 amino acids: CASRLQGESEAFF. The DNA for the CDR3 is TGTGCCAGCAGGCTACAGGGGGAGTCTGAAGCTTTCTTT.

The chain carries TRBV9 and TRBJ2-2; the match to TRBD2 covers 8 bases. Trimming took 7 bases from V and 12 from J; bases not matched to a gene: 17. The CDR3 sequence is 15 residues long. Looked up from germline, CDR1 is SGDLS and CDR2 is YYNGEE. The CDR3 is CASGLGTSGSEKLFF. The CDR3 DNA reads TGTGCCAGCGGGTTAGGAACTAGCGGATCCGAGAAGCTGTTTTTT.

CDR3 coding DNA: TGTGCCAGCAGTGAAGGCTATAATTCACCCCTCCACTTT. Translation gives CASSEGYNSPLHF. This chain links TRBV6-1 with TRBJ1-6; D gene uncertain. Looked up from germline, CDR1 is MNHNS and CDR2 is SASEGT. Trimming stripped 1 base from V and 3 bases from J, with 1 base between. The CDR3 runs 13 residues.

This rearrangement joins TRBV2 to TRBJ2-7, with D tentatively TRBD1 or TRBD2 (5 bases each). This CDR3 is 16 amino acids long. CDR1 and CDR2 (germline): SNHLY, FYNNEI. V was trimmed by 6 bases and J by 0 bases, leaving 18 bases between them. This CDR3 is CASSVRDGGHSYEQYF. CDR3 DNA: TGTGCCAGCAGCGTCCGGGACGGCGGGCACTCCTACGAGCAGTACTTC.

The chain recombines TRBV2 with TRBJ1-2; possible D gene TRBD1, 5 bases. The CDR3 contains 14 residues. In germline, CDR1 is SNHLY, CDR2 FYNNEI. V lost 3 bases to trimming and J lost 4 bases, with 12 bases between them. This chain's CDR3 is CASSDLGGGYGYTF. The CDR3 region has the DNA TGTGCCAGCAGTGACTTAGGCGGGGGCTATGGCTACACCTTC.

V and J are TRBV6-6 and TRBJ2-5; D is perhaps TRBD1 or TRBD2 (5 bases each). The CDR3 has 16 amino acids. The germline gives CDR1 MNHNY, CDR2 SVGAGI (reference sequence). Trimming cost V 0 bases and J 2 bases, with 13 bases left between them. As DNA, the CDR3 is TGTGCCAGCAGTTACTCCGGGGCTAATGGTCAAGAGACCCAGTACTTC. Translation gives CASSYSGANGQETQYF.

This sequence joins TRBV10-3 and TRBJ1-1, with TRBD1 identical over 8 bases. CDR1 is ENHRY and CDR2 is SYGVKD in the germline V gene. This CDR3 spans 14 amino acids. V lost 4 bases and J lost 5; bases outside the gene matches: 6. The CDR3 region has the DNA TGTGCCATCAGTGCTACAGGGGGAAGGACTGAAGCTTTCTTT. Translating gives CAISATGGRTEAFF.

The gene calls are TRBV18 and TRBJ2-7, with D possibly TRBD1 on 6 matching bases. In germline, CDR1 is KGHSH, CDR2 LQKENI. The CDR3 totals 15 residues. Trimming removed 3 bases at V and 3 bases at J, with 15 bases between. The CDR3 DNA follows: TGTGCCAGCTCACCTAGAACAGGGCGTCGCTACGAGCAGTACTTC. Protein sequence: CASSPRTGRRYEQYF.

The V gene is TRBV5-6, the J gene TRBJ1-2; 11 bases agree with TRBD1. Germline trimming cut 3 bases from V and 8 bases from J; bases unmatched to any gene: 3. Germline values: CDR1 SGHDT, CDR2 YYEEEE. The length of the CDR3 is 13 residues. CDR3 sequence (DNA): TGTGCCAGCAGCTCTGGGACAGGGGGAGGCTACACCTTC. This sequence encodes CASSSGTGGGYTF.

The rearrangement uses TRBV3-1 (or the pseudogene TRBV3-2) and TRBJ2-3; TRBD1 or TRBD2 may be the D gene (6 bases each). The germline V gene has CDR1 LGHDT and CDR2 YNNKEL (reference sequence). Trimming stripped 4 bases from V and 4 bases from J, with 12 bases between. CDR3 length: 14 amino acids. The CDR3 is CASSPEGVADTQYF. The CDR3 DNA reads TGTGCCAGCAGCCCGGAGGGGGTGGCAGATACGCAGTATTTT.

This clone was seen once. In DNA, the CDR3 is TGTGCCAGCAGGATCACGGGACAGGGGATTAAGGATCAGCCCCAGCATTTT. It yields the protein CASRITGQGIKDQPQHF. The V and J genes are TRBV28 and TRBJ1-5; TRBD1 agrees at 10 bases. This CDR3 region has 17 residues. Per the germline V gene, CDR1 is MDHEN and CDR2 is SYDVKM. After removal of 6 bases from V and 5 bases from J, the junction contained 13 bases not matched to a gene.